One sample yielded the 28 T cell receptor beta chains listed below, sequenced in a study of blood T cell repertoires in COVID-19. Clones were read by immunoSEQ multiplex PCR, and TCRdb kept only the in-frame ones, dropping some. The repertoire includes about 310,000 clones, around 90% of them detected once, and 1% sits in the top ten. The sequencing sample was made of peripheral blood. All receptors derive from a man aged 50 or older with active or convalescent COVID-19.

This clone was recorded once. The chain combines TRBV5-4 with TRBJ1-6; D might be TRBD1 (5 bases). V was pared by 3 bases and J by 10 bases, with 17 bases between. The germline V gene has CDR1 SGHNT and CDR2 YYREEE (reference sequence). This CDR3 has 15 amino acids. Here the CDR3 DNA reads TGTGCCAGCAGCTGGGGCGGGGCGCAAGGATCACCCCTCCACTTT. The encoded protein is CASSWGGAQGSPLHF.

J is TRBJ1-4 and V is TRBV25-1, with D perhaps matching TRBD1 (6 bases). Germline CDR1 is MGHDK and CDR2 is SYGVNS. The V gene lost 3 bases and the J gene lost 2 bases, with 10 bases spanning the gap. The CDR3 totals 15 residues. For the CDR3, the DNA is TGTGCCAGCAGTGAGCCTAGGGGGACTAATGAAAAACTGTTTTTT. As protein: CASSEPRGTNEKLFF.

This rearrangement joins TRBV6-5 to TRBJ2-7; tentative D call: TRBD2 (5 bases). There are 13 residues in the CDR3. The V and J ends lost 4 bases and 2 bases respectively, with 9 bases between them. Germline V gene lookup returns CDR1 MNHEY and CDR2 SVGAGI. The CDR3 sequence: CASSSAATYEQYF. CDR3 nucleotide sequence: TGTGCCAGCAGTTCAGCGGCCACCTACGAGCAGTACTTC.

The chain links TRBV3-1 (or the pseudogene TRBV3-2) to TRBJ1-5; the D is unclear. Deletions cut 4 bases from V and 1 base from J, with 14 bases between. This CDR3 is built from 16 residues. CDR1 is LGHDT, CDR2 YNNKEL, per germline (reference sequence). CDR3 residues: CASSLGVGISNQPQHF. In DNA, the CDR3 is TGTGCCAGCAGCCTCGGGGTAGGGATAAGCAATCAGCCCCAGCATTTT.

V is TRBV14 and J is TRBJ1-2; D is perhaps TRBD1 (5 bases). The CDR3 is 14 residues long. Looked up from germline, CDR1 is SGHDN and CDR2 is FVKESK. V shed 0 bases and J shed 4 bases, with 9 bases lying between them. CDR3 bases: TGTGCCAGCAGCCAAGATGGCAGGGCCTATGGCTACACCTTC. Encoded protein: CASSQDGRAYGYTF.

This chain links TRBV9 with TRBJ2-7, with TRBD2 matching 10 bases. The CDR3 length is 16 residues. Germline loops: CDR1 SGDLS, CDR2 YYNGEE. Trimming removed 0 bases from V and 3 bases from J; junction bases left unmatched: 6. CDR3 in DNA: TGTGCCAGCAGCGTAGCCCTAGCGGGAGTTCTCTACGAGCAGTACTTC. Translating it yields CASSVALAGVLYEQYF.

The rearrangement joins TRBV6-2 or TRBV6-3 to TRBJ2-7; 7 positions match TRBD1. V trimming: 2 bases; J trimming: 4 bases; junction bases outside the gene matches: 2. Germline V lookup: CDR1 MNHEY, CDR2 SVGEGT. This CDR3 is built from 13 residues. The DNA of the CDR3 is TGTGCCAGCAGTTACGAGACAGGGTACGAGCAGTACTTC. It yields the protein CASSYETGYEQYF.

The chain carries TRBV5-1 and TRBJ2-1, with 16 bases that match TRBD2. The germline V gene encodes CDR1 SGHRS and CDR2 YFSETQ. Unmatched junction bases numbered 5, after V lost 4 bases and J lost 1 base. The CDR3 runs to 18 residues. CDR3 loop: CASSIGTSGRGSYNEQFF. In DNA form, the CDR3 reads TGCGCCAGCAGCATAGGGACTAGCGGGAGGGGGTCCTACAATGAGCAGTTCTTC. The whole variable domain, filled in from reference TRBV5-1 and TRBJ2-1, reads KAGVTQTPRYLIKTRGQQVTLSCSPISGHRSVSWYQQTPGQGLQFLFEYFSETQRNKGNFPGRFSGRQFSNSRSEMNVSTLELGDSALYLCASSIGTSGRGSYNEQFFGPGTRLTVL.

The chain recombines TRBV6-5 with TRBJ1-1; 9 bases are a match to TRBD1. The CDR3 consists of 15 residues. The junction had 5 bases not matched to a gene; V was cut back by 2 bases and J by 4 bases. CDR1 is MNHEY, CDR2 SVGAGI, per germline. The CDR3: CASSYDGTGLTEAFF. CDR3 in DNA: TGTGCCAGCAGTTACGACGGGACAGGGCTCACTGAAGCTTTCTTT.

The rearrangement joins TRBV6-5 to TRBJ1-5, with D possibly being TRBD1 (6 bases). CDR1 MNHEY and CDR2 SVGAGI come from the germline V gene. Deletions cut 6 bases from V and 9 bases from J, with 15 bases between. The CDR3 has 13 residues. CDR3 in DNA: TGTGCCAGCAGCCGAATCAGGGGCCCGCCCCAGCATTTT. Translated: CASSRIRGPPQHF.

Worth noting for this clone: One junction end does not reproduce the germline sequence, and a read error may be involved. The rearrangement links TRBV6-4 to TRBJ1-2, with 8 bases aligning to TRBD1. CDR1 is MRHNA and CDR2 is SNTAGT in the germline V gene. The CDR3 sequence is 15 residues long. DNA of the CDR3: TGTGCCAGCAGTGATGGGTGGGCAGGGGGCGAAGGCTGCACCTTC. Translated: CASSDGWAGGEGCTF.

The CDR3 nucleotides are TGTGCCAGCAGTCTCATAGCGCCCGGGGAGCTGTTTTTT. This codes for CASSLIAPGELFF. The chain employs TRBV6-5 and TRBJ2-2; D is possibly TRBD2 (5 bases). V was pared by 5 bases and J by 6 bases, with 10 bases between. CDR3 size: 13 residues. Germline V gene lookup returns CDR1 MNHEY and CDR2 SVGAGI.

This clone is a singleton in its sample. The chain uses TRBV24-1 and TRBJ1-1; no reliable D call. CDR3 length equals 10 residues. The V end lost 9 bases, the J end lost 7 bases, and 8 bases lay between the germline ends. Germline CDR1 and CDR2: KGHDR and SFDVKD. CDR3 nucleotides: TGTGCCACCTCCGTTATTGAAGCTTTCTTT. Amino acids: CATSVIEAFF.

The chain employs TRBV27 and TRBJ1-3; unclear D gene. V was shortened by 5 bases and J by 2 bases, with 10 bases between the two germline ends. The CDR3 is made up of 14 amino acids. CDR1 and CDR2 (germline): MNHEY, SMNVEV (reference sequence). The CDR3 protein is CASSRRGTGNTIYF. CDR3 nucleotide sequence: TGTGCCAGCAGTAGGCGAGGGACTGGAAACACCATATATTTT.

The chain is built from TRBV10-1 and TRBJ1-6; 9 bases align to TRBD1. Germline V gene data show CDR1 as WNHNN and CDR2 as SYGVQD (reference sequence). This CDR3 spans 15 amino acids. V lost 6 bases and J lost 9; bases outside the gene matches: 9. DNA of the CDR3: TGCGCCAGCAGGTCTTACAGGGGGCAGGCTTCACCCCTCCACTTT. This translates into CASRSYRGQASPLHF.

The genes are TRBV18 and TRBJ1-2; perhaps TRBD1 as D (5 bases). Trimming pared 4 bases from V and 0 bases from J, leaving 6 bases between. This CDR3 region has 13 residues. From germline, CDR1 is KGHSH and CDR2 LQKENI. CDR3 loop: CASSQDTNYGYTF. CDR3 DNA sequence: TGTGCCAGCTCACAGGACACTAACTATGGCTACACCTTC.

In this sample, this clone turned up once. The V call is TRBV19, the J call TRBJ1-5, with D hard to call. The CDR3 length is 12 residues. From germline, CDR1 is LNHDA and CDR2 SQIVND (reference sequence). V dropped 6 bases and J dropped 7 bases, with 10 bases sitting between them. CDR3 sequence: CASSIQSQPQHF. The CDR3 nucleotides are TGTGCCAGTAGCATACAAAGCCAGCCCCAGCATTTT.

This clone was seen only once. This sequence joins TRBV28 and TRBJ1-2, with 10 bases that match TRBD1. V lost 2 bases and J lost 4; bases outside the gene matches: 7. This CDR3 is built from 16 residues. CDR1 and CDR2 from the germline V gene are MDHEN and SYDVKM. The CDR3 protein is CASSLVGDRGFYGYTF. The CDR3 nucleotides read TGTGCCAGCAGTTTAGTAGGGGACAGGGGTTTCTATGGCTACACCTTC.

The chain has TRBV28 and TRBJ2-7; D possibly corresponds to TRBD2 (6 bases). Deletions cut 4 bases from V and 6 bases from J, with 22 bases between. The CDR3 totals 16 residues. The germline V gene has CDR1 MDHEN and CDR2 SYDVKM. CDR3 in amino acids: CASSSPGQGLQGEQYF. CDR3 coding DNA: TGTGCCAGCAGTTCCCCGGGGCAGGGACTTCAGGGCGAGCAGTACTTC. Drawing the rest from reference TRBV28 and TRBJ2-7, the complete variable domain is DVKVTQSSRYLVKRTGEKVFLECVQDMDHENMFWYRQDPGLGLRLIYFSYDVKMKEKGDIPEGYSVSREKKERFSLILESASTNQTSMYLCASSSPGQGLQGEQYFGPGTRLTVT.

The rearrangement uses TRBV19 and TRBJ1-6; TRBD1 agrees at 8 bases. V lost 9 bases to trimming and J lost 5 bases; unmatched junction nucleotides: 9. The CDR3 is made up of 15 amino acids. Germline values: CDR1 LNHDA, CDR2 SQIVND (reference sequence). CDR3 region: CASHTGGANNSPLHF. The DNA of the CDR3 is TGTGCCAGCCATACAGGGGGTGCCAATAATTCACCCCTCCACTTT.

The genes are TRBV30 and TRBJ1-6; 7 bases are shared with TRBD1. This CDR3 is 12 amino acids long. J lost 10 bases, V lost 5 bases, and 5 bases had no gene match. From germline, CDR1 is GTSNPN and CDR2 SVGIG (reference sequence). CDR3 sequence reads: CAWDRVGSPLHF. The CDR3 nucleotides are TGTGCCTGGGACAGGGTTGGGTCACCCCTCCACTTT.

The chain employs TRBV5-1 and TRBJ1-6; 7 bases agree with TRBD1. The CDR3 contains 16 residues. Germline CDR1 and CDR2: SGHRS and YFSETQ. After removal of 0 bases from V and 7 bases from J, the junction contained 7 bases not matched to a gene. The CDR3 sequence is CASSLGAGGGNSPLHF. As DNA, the CDR3 is TGCGCCAGCAGCTTGGGGGCAGGGGGTGGAAATTCACCCCTCCACTTT.

V and J are TRBV13 and TRBJ2-7, with 7 bases identical to TRBD1. V dropped 5 bases and J dropped 0; count of bases not matched to a gene: 4. The CDR3 length is 14 residues. Germline CDR1 and CDR2: PRHDT and FYEKMQ (reference sequence). CDR3 amino acids: CASSKQGSSYEQYF. CDR3 DNA sequence: TGTGCCAGCAGCAAACAGGGGAGCTCCTACGAGCAGTACTTC.

The V call is TRBV11-2, the J call TRBJ2-7; 14 bases are a match to TRBD2. V was pared by 4 bases and J by 4 bases, with 0 bases of the junction left unmatched. Looked up from germline, CDR1 is SGHAT and CDR2 is FQNNGV. CDR3 size: 14 residues. Here the CDR3 DNA reads TGTGCCAGCAGCTGGACTAGCGGGAGGTACGAGCAGTACTTC. This translates into CASSWTSGRYEQYF.

This sequence joins TRBV6-6 and TRBJ1-1; D might be TRBD1 (6 bases). The CDR3 has 13 amino acids. CDR1 MNHNY and CDR2 SVGAGI come from the germline V gene (reference sequence). Trimming pared 2 bases from V and 8 bases from J, leaving 12 bases between. DNA of the CDR3: TGTGCCAGCAGTTACGGGACAAGGGCGGAAGCTTTCTTT. Its translation is CASSYGTRAEAFF.

This clone occurred a few times. The chain employs TRBV11-2 and TRBJ2-4, with 9 positions matching TRBD1. CDR3 size: 16 residues. Germline CDR1 and CDR2: SGHAT and FQNNGV. With 4 bases clipped from V and 0 bases from J, the junction kept 4 bases outside the gene matches. The CDR3 loop is CASSSWDRVAKNIQYF. CDR3 nucleotide sequence: TGTGCCAGCAGCTCGTGGGACAGGGTAGCCAAAAACATTCAGTACTTC.

This chain links TRBV10-1 with TRBJ1-5, with 7 bases that match TRBD1. V lost 8 bases to trimming and J lost 4 bases; unmatched junction nucleotides: 5. Germline V gives CDR1 WNHNN, CDR2 SYGVQD (reference sequence). The CDR3 runs 13 residues. The CDR3 DNA reads as TGCGCCAGCTCGGGACAGATAAATCAGCCCCAGCATTTT. Translating gives CASSGQINQPQHF.

The chain recombines TRBV19 with TRBJ1-2, with 9 bases fitting TRBD1. Germline V gene sequence: CDR1 LNHDA, CDR2 SQIVND (reference sequence). This CDR3 spans 16 amino acids. V was pared by 3 bases and J by 7 bases, with 12 bases of the junction left unmatched. The CDR3 region has the DNA TGTGCCAGTAGTATGTCCCGGGACAGGGTTCGTTTTGGCTACACCTTC. As protein: CASSMSRDRVRFGYTF. Full variable domain (remainder filled in from reference TRBV19 and TRBJ1-2): DGGITQSPKYLFRKEGQNVTLSCEQNLNHDAMYWYRQDPGQGLRLIYYSQIVNDFQKGDIAEGYSVSREKKESFPLTVTSAQKNPTAFYLCASSMSRDRVRFGYTFGSGTRLTVV.